The clone carrying this TCR beta chain was recorded many times. HTBI primers from iRepertoire and Arm-PCR of CDR3 regions yielded the TCR beta libraries. TCRdb redid the calling of the multiplex PCR reads with MiXCR, one entry per CDR3 protein. The data contain just over 600,000 distinct CDR3 sequences, less than 20% of them singletons. This specimen comes from a study of regulatory T cells in long-lasting Graves disease. The CDR3 extends over 13 amino acids. Germline V CDR1 and CDR2: GTSNPN, SVGIG (reference sequence). V gave up 5 bases and J gave up 7 bases, with 15 bases separating them. Time point here: newly diagnosed GD, antithyroid drugs for less than 3 months. RNA from PBMCs was the source of the TCR library. EDTA tubes received around 9 milliliters of drawn peripheral blood. This sample was also put to use in a study of T cells in Graves' hyperthyroidism and ophthalmopathy. That source notes: Patients counted as stable if ophthalmopathy did not develop within 18 months. Primed by the HTBI set, a first-round RT-PCR was run on the TCR CDR3.

The chain links TRBV30 to TRBJ1-5, with D unclear. This sample comprised peripheral blood mononuclear cells (PBMCs), obtained at new diagnosis, from a patient treated with antithyroid drugs. The origin of this receptor is a woman aged 25 to 39 with Graves disease. Written as DNA, the CDR3 is TGTGCCTGGGAACCTATAACGGGGCAGCCCCAGCATTTT. Translating it yields CAWEPITGQPQHF. Filled out from reference TRBV30 and TRBJ1-5, the complete variable domain reads SQTIHQWPATLVQPVGSPLSLECTVEGTSNPNLYWYRQAAGRGLQLLFYSVGIGQISSEVPQNLSASRPQDRQFILSSKKLLLSDSGFYLCAWEPITGQPQHFGDGTRLSIL.